This T cell receptor beta chain was identified during a study of PD-1 blockade in classical Hodgkin lymphoma. Study findings and constraints: Newly diagnosed patients were reported to exhibit reduced baseline TCR diversity relative to healthy donors. The CD4+ diversity rise by C4D1 was clearest in complete responders.

The repertoire was sequenced with immunoSEQ multiplex PCR; TCRdb's copy has only in-frame clones and lacks some. The sample contains about 86,000 clones, under 90% of which appear only once. All patients experienced relapse after autologous stem cell transplantation, and brentuximab vedotin exposure was variable. In the case of this clone: The antigen is unknown.

This receptor was taken from a human donor with classical Hodgkin lymphoma. The specimen comprised peripheral blood mononuclear cells (PBMCs), sampled at baseline.

For the CDR3, the DNA is TGTGCCAGCAGTGCAGGACAGGGAATAGACGGCTACACCTTC. Its protein is CASSAGQGIDGYTF. V is TRBV2 and J is TRBJ1-2; 8 nucleotides align to TRBD1. The CDR3 length is 14 residues. Germline-derived CDR1 and CDR2 are SNHLY and FYNNEI. The V segment lost 4 bases and the J segment 8 bases; nucleotides outside the gene matches: 9.